These 9 T cell receptor beta chains were all obtained from the same sample, sequenced in a study of shared clonotypes between healthy human individuals. Generated by immunoSEQ multiplex PCR, the TCRdb table keeps only in-frame clones and is missing some. Of 2 million to 2.5 million clones detected, 85% to 95% appear once; the ten largest clones hold more than 0.1%. What was sequenced was naive CD4+ T cells sorted from blood. Subset indicated: CD45RA+ positively selected. The receptors come from a man aged 18 to 29 in good health.

The table lists this clone with a count of one. The chain has TRBV2 and TRBJ1-1; no reliable D call. V was trimmed by 2 bases and J by 1 base, leaving 14 bases between them. The CDR3 consists of 16 residues. Germline V lookup: CDR1 SNHLY, CDR2 FYNNEI. CDR3 nucleotides: TGTGCCAGCAGTGAACGGGTAGGGCGGGGGAACACTGAAGCTTTCTTT. Its protein is CASSERVGRGNTEAFF.

This clone was detected a few times. V and J are TRBV28 and TRBJ1-6, with D perhaps TRBD1 (6 bases). The V end lost 5 bases, the J end lost 9 bases, and 14 bases lay between the germline ends. Germline assignment: CDR1 MDHEN and CDR2 SYDVKM. The CDR3 totals 14 residues. In DNA form, the CDR3 reads TGTGCCAGCAGTGGGGGCAGGGTGGCTTCACCCCTCCACTTT. Its translation is CASSGGRVASPLHF.

This rearrangement joins TRBV7-9 to TRBJ2-5; 8 bases map to TRBD2. The germline V gene has CDR1 SEHNR and CDR2 FQNEAQ (reference sequence). J lost 8 bases, V lost 2 bases, and 7 bases had no gene match. The length of the CDR3 is 14 residues. The CDR3 bases are TGTGCCAGCAGCTTATCCGCGACTAGCGAAACCCAGTACTTC. Translation: CASSLSATSETQYF.

The chain recombines TRBV15 with TRBJ1-1; TRBD1 matches at 11 bases. CDR3 length equals 16 residues. J lost 4 bases, V lost 0 bases, and 4 bases had no gene match. Germline CDR1 is LNHNV and CDR2 is YYDKDF (reference sequence). CDR3: CATSRDGQGALTEAFF. The CDR3 DNA is TGTGCCACCAGCAGAGATGGACAGGGGGCTCTCACTGAAGCTTTCTTT. The entire variable domain, with the rest obtained from reference TRBV15 and TRBJ1-1, is as follows: DAMVIQNPRYQVTQFGKPVTLSCSQTLNHNVMYWYQQKSSQAPKLLFHYYDKDFNNEADTPDNFQSRRPNTSFCFLDIRSPGLGDTAMYLCATSRDGQGALTEAFFGQGTRLTVV.

The chain combines TRBV5-4 with TRBJ2-3; D unclear. Germline V lookup: CDR1 SGHNT, CDR2 YYREEE (reference sequence). V lost 1 base and J lost 6, with 9 bases in between. The CDR3 is made up of 13 amino acids. This CDR3 reads CASSLIGEDTQYF. The CDR3 coding sequence is TGTGCCAGCAGCTTGATCGGAGAGGATACGCAGTATTTT.

The CDR3 loop is CASSPQGQGDLRNTIYF. CDR3 DNA: TGTGCCAGCAGTCCCCAGGGACAGGGTGATTTGAGAAACACCATATATTTT. This chain connects TRBV28 to TRBJ1-3; 9 bases match TRBD1. CDR3 length: 17 amino acids. Germline CDR1 and CDR2: MDHEN and SYDVKM. V shed 5 bases, J shed 5 bases, and the junction held 13 bases outside the gene matches. The entire variable domain, with the rest obtained from reference TRBV28 and TRBJ1-3, is as follows: DVKVTQSSRYLVKRTGEKVFLECVQDMDHENMFWYRQDPGLGLRLIYFSYDVKMKEKGDIPEGYSVSREKKERFSLILESASTNQTSMYLCASSPQGQGDLRNTIYFGEGSWLTVV.

J is TRBJ1-2 and V is TRBV5-1; TRBD1 is a possible D gene (5 bases). The CDR3 loop spans 14 amino acids. The ends were cut back, 0 bases at V and 7 bases at J, with 13 bases in the middle. CDR1 SGHRS and CDR2 YFSETQ come from the germline V gene. CDR3 sequence reads: CASSLAAGSGGYTF. The CDR3 DNA reads as TGCGCCAGCAGCTTGGCGGCAGGGAGCGGTGGCTACACCTTC.

The chain has TRBV6-6 and TRBJ2-7, with 10 bases lining up with TRBD1. V lost 8 bases, J lost 3 bases, and 4 bases stayed unmatched. CDR1 is MNHNY and CDR2 is SVGAGI in the germline V gene (reference sequence). CDR3 length: 13 residues. The CDR3 spells CASGRTGGYEQYF. DNA for the CDR3: TGTGCCAGCGGTAGGACAGGGGGCTACGAGCAGTACTTC.

The chain carries TRBV2 and TRBJ2-7; 9 bases are shared with TRBD2. The J segment lost 0 bases and the V segment lost 8 bases, leaving 5 bases of the junction unmatched. From germline, CDR1 is SNHLY and CDR2 FYNNEI. The length of the CDR3 is 14 residues. CDR3 loop: CASSGLASSYEQYF. CDR3 coding DNA: TGTGCCAGCTCGGGACTAGCAAGCTCCTACGAGCAGTACTTC.